The clone carrying this TCR beta chain was seen a few times. The data originate from a study of CD8+ T cells in alopecia areata. Extracted from the samples, RNA was reverse transcribed into cDNA to serve as the sequencing template. Clones were read by immunoSEQ multiplex PCR, and TCRdb kept only the in-frame ones, dropping some. This sample has approximately 210,000 clones, with 50% to 70% found just once. Per germline, CDR1 SGHDT and CDR2 YYEEEE. Deletions cut 2 bases from V and 5 bases from J, with 11 bases between. The CDR3 has 13 residues. Specified treatment: oral pan-JAK inhibitor, 5-10 mg twice daily.

The clonotype was recovered from a human donor with alopecia areata. The gene calls are TRBV5-6 and TRBJ2-7, with D possibly matching TRBD1 (6 bases). Sequenced material: CD4+ T cells sorted from blood, taken at roughly week 49, from a patient treated with tofacitinib. CDR3 sequence reads: CASSFTGSHEQYF. CDR3 DNA sequence: TGTGCCAGCAGCTTCACAGGGAGCCACGAGCAGTACTTC. Variable domain in full (rest from reference TRBV5-6 and TRBJ2-7): DAGVTQSPTHLIKTRGQQVTLRCSPKSGHDTVSWYQQALGQGPQFIFQYYEEEERQRGNFPDRFSGHQFPNYSSELNVNALLLGDSALYLCASSFTGSHEQYFGPGTRLTVT.